This TCR beta chain was documented in a study of T cell responses to AZD1222 COVID-19 vaccine. Measured with immunoSEQ multiplex PCR; TCRdb has only the in-frame clones, and not every one. The sample gives about 130,000 clones, roughly 80% of which show up once; roughly 3.9% is in the top ten. This CDR3 is 14 amino acids long. Trimming removed 3 bases from V and 0 bases from J, with 12 bases in between. CDR1 is SQVTM, CDR2 ANQGSEA, per germline. The sequenced sample was peripheral blood, obtained on day 0 of AZD1222 vaccination. The V gene is TRBV29-1, the J gene TRBJ2-7; no clear D. This TCR was sampled from an adult in good health. The CDR3 coding sequence is TGCAGCGTTGAGGTTCTGGTAGGCTCCTACGAGCAGTACTTC. It yields the protein CSVEVLVGSYEQYF.